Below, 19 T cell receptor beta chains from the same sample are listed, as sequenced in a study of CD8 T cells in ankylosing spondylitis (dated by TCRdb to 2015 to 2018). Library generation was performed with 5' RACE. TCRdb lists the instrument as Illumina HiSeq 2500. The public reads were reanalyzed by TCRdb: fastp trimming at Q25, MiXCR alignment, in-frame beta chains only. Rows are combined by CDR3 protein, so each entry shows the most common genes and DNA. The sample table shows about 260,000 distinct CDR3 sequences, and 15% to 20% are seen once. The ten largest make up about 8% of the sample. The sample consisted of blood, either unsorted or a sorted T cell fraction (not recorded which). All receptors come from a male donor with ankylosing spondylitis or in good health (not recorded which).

The CDR3 loop is CASSLLRGGGREKLFF. As DNA, the CDR3 is TGTGCCAGCAGCCTACTACGTGGAGGGGGACGTGAAAAACTGTTTTTT. The chain recombines TRBV7-2 with TRBJ1-4, with D possibly matching TRBD1 (6 bases). This CDR3 comprises 16 residues. The V end was cut by 5 bases, the J end by 7 bases, with 20 bases between. Germline V gene data show CDR1 as SGHTA and CDR2 as FQGNSA.

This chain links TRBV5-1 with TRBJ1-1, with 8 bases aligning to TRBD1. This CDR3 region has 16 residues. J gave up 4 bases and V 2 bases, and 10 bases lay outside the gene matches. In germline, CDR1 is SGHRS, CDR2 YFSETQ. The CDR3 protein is CASSFGTGGSGTEAFF. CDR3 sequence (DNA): TGCGCCAGCAGCTTCGGCACAGGGGGAAGCGGCACTGAAGCTTTCTTT.

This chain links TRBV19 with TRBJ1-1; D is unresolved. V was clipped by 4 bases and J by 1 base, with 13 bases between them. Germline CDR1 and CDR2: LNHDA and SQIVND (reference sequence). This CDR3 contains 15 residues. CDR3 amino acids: CASSTGPGRNTEAFF. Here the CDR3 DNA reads TGTGCCAGTAGTACTGGCCCCGGGAGGAACACTGAAGCTTTCTTT.

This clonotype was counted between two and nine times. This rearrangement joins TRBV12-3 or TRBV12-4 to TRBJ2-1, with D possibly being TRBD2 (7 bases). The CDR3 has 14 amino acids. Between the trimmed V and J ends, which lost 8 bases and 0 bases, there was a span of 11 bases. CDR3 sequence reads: CASQGGASYNEQFF. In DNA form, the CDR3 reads TGTGCCAGCCAAGGGGGGGCCTCCTACAATGAGCAGTTCTTC.

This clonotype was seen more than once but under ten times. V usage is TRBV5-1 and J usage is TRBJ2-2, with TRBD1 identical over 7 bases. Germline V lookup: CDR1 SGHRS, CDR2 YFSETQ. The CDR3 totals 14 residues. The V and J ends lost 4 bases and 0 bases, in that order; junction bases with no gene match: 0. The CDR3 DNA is TGCGCCAGCAGCGGGACAGCGAACACCGGGGAGCTGTTTTTT. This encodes CASSGTANTGELFF.

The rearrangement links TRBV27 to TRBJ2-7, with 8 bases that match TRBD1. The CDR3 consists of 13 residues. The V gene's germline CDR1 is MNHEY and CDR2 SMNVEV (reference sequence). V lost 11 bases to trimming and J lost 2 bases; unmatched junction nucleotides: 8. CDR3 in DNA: TGTGCCCTCGGACAGGGCTTTCCCTACGAGCAGTACGTC. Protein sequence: CALGQGFPYEQYV.

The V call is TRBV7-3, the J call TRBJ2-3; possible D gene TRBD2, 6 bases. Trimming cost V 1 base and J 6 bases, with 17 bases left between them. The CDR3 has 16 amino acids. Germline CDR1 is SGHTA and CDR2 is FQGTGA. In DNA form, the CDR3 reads TGTGCCAGCAGCTTAATGGCAGGGACTTCAGGGGATACGCAGTATTTT. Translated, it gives CASSLMAGTSGDTQYF.

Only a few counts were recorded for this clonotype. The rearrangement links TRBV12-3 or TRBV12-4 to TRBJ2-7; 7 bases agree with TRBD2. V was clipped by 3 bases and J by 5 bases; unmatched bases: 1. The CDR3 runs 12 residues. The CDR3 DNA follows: TGTGCCAGCAGTTTGGGACTAAACGAGCAGTACGTC. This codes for CASSLGLNEQYV.

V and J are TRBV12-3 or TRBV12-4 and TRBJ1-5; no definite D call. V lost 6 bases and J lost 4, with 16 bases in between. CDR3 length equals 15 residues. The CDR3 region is CASSPLGLGNQPQHF. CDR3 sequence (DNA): TGTGCCAGCAGCCCGCTTGGTCTTGGTAATCAGCCCCAGCATTTT.

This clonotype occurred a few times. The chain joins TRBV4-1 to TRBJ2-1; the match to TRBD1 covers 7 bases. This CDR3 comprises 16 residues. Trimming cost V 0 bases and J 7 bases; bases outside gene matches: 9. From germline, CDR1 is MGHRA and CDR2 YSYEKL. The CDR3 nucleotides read TGCGCCAGCAGCCAAGACCGGGACAGTTTAGCGAATGAGCAGTTCTTC. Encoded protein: CASSQDRDSLANEQFF.

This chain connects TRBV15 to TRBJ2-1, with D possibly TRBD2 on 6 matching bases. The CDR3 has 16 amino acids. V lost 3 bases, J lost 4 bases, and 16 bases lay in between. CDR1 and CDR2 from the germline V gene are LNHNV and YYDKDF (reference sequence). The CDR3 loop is CATSREPFSGYNEQFF. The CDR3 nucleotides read TGTGCCACCAGCAGGGAACCGTTTAGCGGTTACAATGAGCAGTTCTTC. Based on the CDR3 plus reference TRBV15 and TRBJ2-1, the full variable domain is DAMVIQNPRYQVTQFGKPVTLSCSQTLNHNVMYWYQQKSSQAPKLLFHYYDKDFNNEADTPDNFQSRRPNTSFCFLDIRSPGLGDTAMYLCATSREPFSGYNEQFFGPGTRLTVL.

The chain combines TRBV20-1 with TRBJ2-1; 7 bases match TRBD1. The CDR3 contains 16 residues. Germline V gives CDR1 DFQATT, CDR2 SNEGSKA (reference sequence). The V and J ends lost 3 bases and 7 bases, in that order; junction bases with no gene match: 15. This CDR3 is CSASGQDLPTPNEQFF. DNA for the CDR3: TGCAGTGCTAGTGGACAGGACTTACCAACCCCTAATGAGCAGTTCTTC.

CDR3: CSARVPSGRETQYF. The DNA for the CDR3 is TGCAGTGCTAGAGTACCGAGCGGGAGGGAGACCCAGTACTTC. This rearrangement joins TRBV20-1 to TRBJ2-5; 9 nucleotides match TRBD2. Looked up from germline, CDR1 is DFQATT and CDR2 is SNEGSKA (reference sequence). The CDR3 is made up of 14 amino acids. Trimming cost V 1 base and J 5 bases; bases outside gene matches: 5.

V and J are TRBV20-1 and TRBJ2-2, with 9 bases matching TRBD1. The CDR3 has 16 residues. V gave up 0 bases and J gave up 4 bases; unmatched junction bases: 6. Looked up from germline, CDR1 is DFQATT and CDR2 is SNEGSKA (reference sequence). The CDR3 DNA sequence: TGCAGTGCTAGAGATGGGGACAGGGCGGGCACCGGGGAGCTGTTTTTT. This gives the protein CSARDGDRAGTGELFF.

Here the CDR3 reads CASTATGALYGYTF. DNA of the CDR3: TGTGCCAGCACCGCTACAGGTGCCCTCTATGGCTACACCTTC. This chain connects TRBV28 to TRBJ1-2; TRBD1 is a possible D gene (5 bases). Germline V lookup: CDR1 MDHEN, CDR2 SYDVKM. The CDR3 is 14 residues long. V lost 7 bases and J lost 4, with 16 bases in between.

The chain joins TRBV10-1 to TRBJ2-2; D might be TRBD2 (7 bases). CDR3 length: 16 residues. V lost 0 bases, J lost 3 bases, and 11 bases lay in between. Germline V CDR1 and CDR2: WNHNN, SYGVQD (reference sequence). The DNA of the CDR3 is TGCGCCAGCAGTGAGTCGGGGGGGGCGTACACCGGGGAGCTGTTTTTT. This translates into CASSESGGAYTGELFF.

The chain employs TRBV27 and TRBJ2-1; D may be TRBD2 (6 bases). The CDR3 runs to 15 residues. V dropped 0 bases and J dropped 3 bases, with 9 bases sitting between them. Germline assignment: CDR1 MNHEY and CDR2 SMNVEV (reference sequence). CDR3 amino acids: CASSLSGGIYNEQFF. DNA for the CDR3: TGTGCCAGCAGTTTATCGGGGGGAATCTACAATGAGCAGTTCTTC.

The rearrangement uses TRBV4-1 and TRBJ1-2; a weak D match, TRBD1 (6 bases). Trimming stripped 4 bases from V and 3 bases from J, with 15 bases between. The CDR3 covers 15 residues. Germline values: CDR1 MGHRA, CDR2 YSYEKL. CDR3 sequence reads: CASSPLGRGDYGYTF. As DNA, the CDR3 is TGCGCCAGCAGCCCCCTCGGTAGGGGGGACTATGGCTACACCTTC.

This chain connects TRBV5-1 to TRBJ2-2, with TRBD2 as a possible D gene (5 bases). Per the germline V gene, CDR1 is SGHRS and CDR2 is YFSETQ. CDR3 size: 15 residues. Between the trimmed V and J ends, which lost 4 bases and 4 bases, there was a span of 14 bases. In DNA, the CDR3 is TGCGCCAGCAGCCTCAGCGCTCGGGGCACCGGGGAGCTGTTTTTT. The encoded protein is CASSLSARGTGELFF.